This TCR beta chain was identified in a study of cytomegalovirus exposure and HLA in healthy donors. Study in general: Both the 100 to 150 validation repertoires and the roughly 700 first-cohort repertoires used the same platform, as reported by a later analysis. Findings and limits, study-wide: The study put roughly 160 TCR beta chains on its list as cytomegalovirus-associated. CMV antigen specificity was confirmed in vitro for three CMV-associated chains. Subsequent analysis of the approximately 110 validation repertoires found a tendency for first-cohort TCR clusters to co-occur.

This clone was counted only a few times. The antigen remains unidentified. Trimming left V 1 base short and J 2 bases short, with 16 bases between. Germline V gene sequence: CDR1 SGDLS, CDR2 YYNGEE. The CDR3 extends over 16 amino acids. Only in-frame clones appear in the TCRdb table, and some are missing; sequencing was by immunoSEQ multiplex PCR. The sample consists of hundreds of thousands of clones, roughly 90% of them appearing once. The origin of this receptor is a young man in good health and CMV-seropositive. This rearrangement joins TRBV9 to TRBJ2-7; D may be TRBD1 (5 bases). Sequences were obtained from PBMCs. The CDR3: CASSVSSGAGPYEQYF. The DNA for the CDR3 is TGTGCCAGCAGCGTAAGTAGTGGTGCAGGGCCCTACGAGCAGTACTTC.